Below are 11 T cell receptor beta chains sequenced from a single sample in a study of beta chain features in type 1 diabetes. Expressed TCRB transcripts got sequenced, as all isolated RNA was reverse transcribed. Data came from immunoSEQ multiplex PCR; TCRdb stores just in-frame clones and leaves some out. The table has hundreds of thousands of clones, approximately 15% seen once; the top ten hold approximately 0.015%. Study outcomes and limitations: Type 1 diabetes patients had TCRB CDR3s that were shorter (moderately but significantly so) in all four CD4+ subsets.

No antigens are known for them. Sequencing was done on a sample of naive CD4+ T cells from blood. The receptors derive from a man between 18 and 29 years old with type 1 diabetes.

This CDR3 reads CASSVDHSFTDTQYF. CDR3 nucleotides: TGTGCCAGCAGCGTAGATCACAGCTTCACAGATACGCAGTATTTT. The chain is built from TRBV9 and TRBJ2-3; D remains ambiguous. Germline V lookup: CDR1 SGDLS, CDR2 YYNGEE. The V end lost 0 bases, the J end lost 2 bases, and 10 bases lay between the germline ends. The CDR3 has 15 residues.

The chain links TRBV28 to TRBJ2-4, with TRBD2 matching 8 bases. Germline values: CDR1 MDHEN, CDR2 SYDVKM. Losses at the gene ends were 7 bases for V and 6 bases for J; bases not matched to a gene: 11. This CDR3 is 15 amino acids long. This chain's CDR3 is CASTPAGGGRNIQYF. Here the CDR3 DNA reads TGTGCCAGCACCCCGGCGGGGGGCGGGAGAAACATTCAGTACTTC.

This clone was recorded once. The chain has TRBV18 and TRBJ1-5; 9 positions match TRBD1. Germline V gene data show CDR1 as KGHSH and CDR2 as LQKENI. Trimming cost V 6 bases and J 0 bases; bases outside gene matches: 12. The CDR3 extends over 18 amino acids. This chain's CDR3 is CASSLSTGQGYSNQPQHF. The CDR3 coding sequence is TGTGCCAGCTCCCTGAGCACGGGACAGGGTTATAGCAATCAGCCCCAGCATTTT.

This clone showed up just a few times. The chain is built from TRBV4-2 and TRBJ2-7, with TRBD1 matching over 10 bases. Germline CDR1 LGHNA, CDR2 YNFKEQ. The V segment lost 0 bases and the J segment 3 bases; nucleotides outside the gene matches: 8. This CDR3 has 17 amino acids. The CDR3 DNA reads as TGTGCCAGCAGCCAAGAAGCCGGGACAGGGGAGGGCTACGAGCAGTACTTC. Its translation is CASSQEAGTGEGYEQYF.

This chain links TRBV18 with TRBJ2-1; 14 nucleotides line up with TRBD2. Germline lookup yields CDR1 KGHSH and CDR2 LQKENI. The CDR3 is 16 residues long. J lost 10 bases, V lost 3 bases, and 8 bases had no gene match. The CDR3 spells CASSPQTSGRAGEQFF. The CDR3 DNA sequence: TGTGCCAGCTCACCCCAGACTAGCGGGAGGGCCGGGGAGCAGTTCTTC.

The CDR3 DNA sequence: TGTGCCAGCAGTGAAGCAACAGGGGAAGAACTGTTTTTT. Amino acids: CASSEATGEELFF. The chain has TRBV25-1 and TRBJ1-4; 7 nucleotides line up with TRBD1. With 2 bases clipped from V and 12 bases from J, the junction kept 6 bases outside the gene matches. The CDR3 runs to 13 residues. In germline, CDR1 is MGHDK, CDR2 SYGVNS. Looking up the rest from reference TRBV25-1 and TRBJ1-4 gives the full variable domain: EADIYQTPRYLVIGTGKKITLECSQTMGHDKMYWYQQDPGMELHLIHYSYGVNSTEKGDLSSESTVSRIRTEHFPLTLESARPSHTSQYLCASSEATGEELFFGSGTQLSVL.

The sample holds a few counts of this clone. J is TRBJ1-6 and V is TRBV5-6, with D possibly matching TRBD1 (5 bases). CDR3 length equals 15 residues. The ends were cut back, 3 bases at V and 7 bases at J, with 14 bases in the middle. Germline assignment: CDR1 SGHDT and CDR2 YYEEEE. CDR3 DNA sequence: TGTGCCAGCAGCTCCTACAGGAATTGGAATTCACCCCTCCACTTT. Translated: CASSSYRNWNSPLHF.

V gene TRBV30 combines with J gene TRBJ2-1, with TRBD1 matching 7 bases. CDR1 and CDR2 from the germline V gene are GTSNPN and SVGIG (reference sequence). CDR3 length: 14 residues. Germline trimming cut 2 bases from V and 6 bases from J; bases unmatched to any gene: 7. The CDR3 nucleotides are TGTGCCTGGAGTCCTCGGACAGGAGCCAATGAGCAGTTCTTC. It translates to CAWSPRTGANEQFF.

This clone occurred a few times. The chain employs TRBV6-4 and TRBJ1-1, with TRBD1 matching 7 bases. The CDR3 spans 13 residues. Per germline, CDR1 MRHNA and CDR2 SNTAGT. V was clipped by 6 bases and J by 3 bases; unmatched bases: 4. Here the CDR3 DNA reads TGTGCCAGCAGCCTCGGACAGGACACTGAAGCTTTCTTT. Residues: CASSLGQDTEAFF.

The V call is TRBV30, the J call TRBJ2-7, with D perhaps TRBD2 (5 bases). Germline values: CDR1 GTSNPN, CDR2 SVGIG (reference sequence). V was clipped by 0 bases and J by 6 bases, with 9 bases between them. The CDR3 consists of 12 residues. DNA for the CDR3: TGTGCCTGGAGTGTGGGAGTTCTCGAGCAGTACTTC. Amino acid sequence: CAWSVGVLEQYF.

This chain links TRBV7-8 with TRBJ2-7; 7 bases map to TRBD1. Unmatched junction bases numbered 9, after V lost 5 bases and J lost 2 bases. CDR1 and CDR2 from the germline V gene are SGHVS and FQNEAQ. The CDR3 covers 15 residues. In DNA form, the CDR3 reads TGTGCCAGCAGCCAAGGACAGGCCCCCACCTACGAGCAGTACTTC. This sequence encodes CASSQGQAPTYEQYF.